The clone carrying this T cell receptor (beta chain) was counted between two and nine times. Its antigen is not known. This entry comes from a study of memory CD4+ T cells and cytomegalovirus serostatus. Study information: Healthy Belgian adult donors included roughly ten CMV-positive and 20 to 30 CMV-negative people. Study-wide results and caveats: Each of approximately 73 CMV-associated TCRbeta sequences occurred in one to five individuals. Median bootstrapped AUC for CMV status was about 0.96 originally, about 0.9 US-trained.

Sequencing was performed with immunoSEQ multiplex PCR; in TCRdb, only in-frame clones are kept and a portion is missing. The data show tens of thousands of clones, around 78% seen once. The germline V gene has CDR1 ENHRY and CDR2 SYGVKD. This CDR3 has 15 residues. V was shortened by 8 bases and J by 5 bases, with 22 bases between the two germline ends. The sort gate was single viable CD3+CD4+CD8-CD45RO+ cells for memory CD4+ T cells. Total CD4+ T cells were enriched by CD4 positive selection. This rearrangement joins TRBV10-3 to TRBJ2-7, with D possibly being TRBD2 (5 bases). The TCR comes from an adult in good health and CMV-seronegative. Sample: memory CD4+ T cells from blood. The CDR3 sequence is CAIGKGDGGRNEQYF. Here the CDR3 DNA reads TGTGCCATCGGGAAAGGAGATGGAGGTAGGAACGAGCAGTACTTC.